Sequencing of this T cell receptor (beta chain) was carried out in a study of T cell responses to AZD1222 COVID-19 vaccine (dated by TCRdb to the early 2020s). In terms of the full investigation: A total of just over 230 trial participants underwent TCR sequencing, of whom 200 to 220 had received two doses of AZD1222 and about 26 had received two doses of the MenACWY control vaccine. Trial participants were enrolled by age into subgroups of 18-55, 56-69 and 70-plus years, and about 150, 27 and 61 TCR-sequenced participants, respectively, were included in these subgroups.

The CDR3 regions of human TCRbeta chains were analyzed by immunosequencing. The study's processing was this. Repertoire TCRs were checked for matches against a reference library of SARS-CoV-2-specific TCRs that had been generated using the MIRA antigen-specificity platform. Breadth was defined as the fraction of unique TCRs that were SARS-CoV-2-associated. Depth was defined as the fraction of total T cells that were SARS-CoV-2-associated. Using the MIRA data, each spike-specific TCR was mapped to the spike region that the TCR reacts to and placed in a CD4 or CD8 class. Log10-transformed breadth and depth values were compared by one-way ANOVA with Sidak's multiple comparisons tests. The table comes from immuneACCESS by way of TCRdb, which keeps in-frame sequences with V and J called. Part of the clones is missing from these tables; in studies checked, under half for an unresolved V gene and the rest for unknown reasons. V and J calls and clone size are those listed in that table; D and trimming were worked out from the DNA. This sample gives roughly 140,000 clones in total; 88% of them show up just once. The ten largest account for 3% to 4% of the sample.

Beyond this particular receptor, the publication reports: Only five or six AZD1222 recipients were SARS-CoV-2 seropositive at baseline, limiting conclusions about previously exposed vaccinees. After two AZD1222 doses, both the breadth and the depth of spike-specific TCRs were significantly higher than at day 0 and than in MenACWY recipients. The whole spike protein was spanned by vaccine-associated CD4 TCRs, and dominant responses were seen in regions 160-218 and 743-854. Most participants were white British and females outnumbered males, and the authors suggested that clonal diversity may have been underestimated. Because no day 14 peak-response samples were available, the repertoires could be characterized only after the peak T cell response. Epitopes outside the regions mutated in the B.1.351 and B.1.1.7 variants were reportedly recognized by nearly half of the unique spike-specific TCRs. The 56-69-year group was small, and its depth increase did not reach significance, likely because of low power.

This clone was detected only once. Its antigen specificity is not known. No qualities accompany the bases; no much larger clone lies one base away. The germline V gene encodes CDR1 SQVTM and CDR2 ANQGSEA. The CDR3 contains 11 residues, cysteine and phenylalanine counted. CDR3 DNA only is kept here, 33 bases in frame from base 1. Trimming takes 6 bases from V and 5 bases from J, and the germline ends sit 10 bases apart. The time point label for this specimen denotes: baseline before first vaccination. Per the publication, the treatment or condition label means: meningococcal conjugate vaccine given as trial control. Samples from vaccinated people were obtained from the UK trials COV001 and COV002, which included a single-blind randomized controlled phase 2/3 trial of AZD1222 (ChAdOx1 nCoV-19) in healthy adults. For TCRbeta chain sequencing, PBMC samples from trial participants were taken at day 0 and at day 28 after the second dose.

The receptor's source is an adult in good health. The material sequenced was peripheral blood, taken on day 0 of MenACWY control vaccination. The chain is assembled from TRBV29-1 and TRBJ2-5, and the D gene may be TRBD2, 5 bases matching. The nucleotide sequence reads TGCAGCGTCCTTGGCGGGGAGACCCAGTACTTC. Protein translation: CSVLGGETQYF.